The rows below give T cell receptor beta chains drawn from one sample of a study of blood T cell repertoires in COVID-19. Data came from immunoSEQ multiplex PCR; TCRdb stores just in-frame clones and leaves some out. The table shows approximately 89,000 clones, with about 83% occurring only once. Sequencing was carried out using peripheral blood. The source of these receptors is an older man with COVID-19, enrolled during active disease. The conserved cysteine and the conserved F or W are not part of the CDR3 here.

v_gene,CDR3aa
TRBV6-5,ASGGQFNQPQH
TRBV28,ASSYSTGSEKLF
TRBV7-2,ASSLELAGVGTQY
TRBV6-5,ASSYSIRFQETQY
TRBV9,ASSVGRTVGDSPLH
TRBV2,ASSERQRISYNEQF
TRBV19,ASSPGRGQETQY
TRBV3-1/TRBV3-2,ASSQIVGQNNSPLH
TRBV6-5,ASSSLLGGDNEQF
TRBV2,ASSEEQFYGYT
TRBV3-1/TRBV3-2,ASSQGRDQPQH
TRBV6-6,ASSPGLAGGQYSEQF
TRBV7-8,ASSLAQGQAPYQPQH
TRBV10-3,AISELFGSEGTDTQY
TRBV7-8,ASSPSGGLYNEQF
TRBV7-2,ASSLTTSGSYEQF
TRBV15,ATSSLGSGGTDTQY
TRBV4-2,ASSPSVSGNTIY
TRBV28,ASSYPAVNTGELF
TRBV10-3,AISESQGAGASDTQY
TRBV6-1,ASSEALPTGASNQPQH
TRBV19,ASRGTENYGYT
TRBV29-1,SGQGASTEAF
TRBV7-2,ASSWGQGGSYNEQF
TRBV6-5,ASSYSLAGAYEQY
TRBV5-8,ASSNPAGGINEQF
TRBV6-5,ASSIQGNQPQH
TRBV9,ASSVEGTGTHGHT
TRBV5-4,ASSLPGLAGPEADTQY
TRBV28,ASSKFRGGGQPQH
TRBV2,ASNGLAGGTDTQY
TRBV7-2,ASSLSSTGSGNTIY
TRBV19,ASRAVAGQETQY
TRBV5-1,ASSLWTGGLDEQY
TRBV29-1,SANDRVRDGYT
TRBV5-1,ASSAAGGPGNTIY
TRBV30,AWSVAGFNQPQH
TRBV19,ASRLLAGGADTQY
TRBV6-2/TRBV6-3,ASSQYIEGSGPEAF
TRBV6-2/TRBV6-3,ASSYPGTSGEETQY
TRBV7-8,ASSTLNSYEQY
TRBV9,ASRGGQGADTEAF
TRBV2,ASSPTSGRAIGF
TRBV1,TSSQDWTTDGYT
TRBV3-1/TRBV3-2,ASSPLTSGTDTQY
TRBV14,ASSQSGQGGYT
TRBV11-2,ASSLVGGTLVETQY
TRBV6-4,ASTLRTSGMDEQY
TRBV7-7,ASSLDAGENYEQY
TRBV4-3,ASSQTGGTHYEQY
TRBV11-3,ASSPLGGFYEQY
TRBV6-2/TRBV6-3,ASSYVTGVAF